The 16 T cell receptor beta chains reported below all come from one sample, sequenced in a study of T-cell memory formation after mild COVID-19. One entry per CDR3 protein, called by TCRdb with MiXCR from the 5' RACE reads. The sample lists about 400,000 distinct CDR3 sequences, roughly 18% occurring once. Sequencing was performed on PBMCs or a T cell subset sorted from them (not recorded which). These receptors came from a young man who had mild COVID-19 (a few samples of this study predate the infection). Cell type and time point are not known.

This chain connects TRBV6-5 to TRBJ2-7; the D gene is possibly TRBD1 (6 bases). This CDR3 is built from 13 residues. V lost 5 bases to trimming and J lost 5 bases, with 13 bases between them. CDR1 and CDR2 from the germline V gene are MNHEY and SVGAGI. Here the CDR3 reads CASSGARGHEQYV. The DNA of the CDR3 is TGTGCCAGCAGTGGCGCCAGGGGCCACGAGCAGTACGTC.

The chain carries TRBV6-5 and TRBJ2-1; 8 positions agree with TRBD2. Germline values: CDR1 MNHEY, CDR2 SVGAGI. The CDR3 is 16 amino acids. V dropped 2 bases and J dropped 3; count of bases not matched to a gene: 6. The CDR3 reads CASSYKTGTSYNEQFF. Here the CDR3 DNA reads TGTGCCAGCAGTTACAAGACCGGGACTAGCTACAATGAGCAGTTCTTC.

This clonotype was seen a handful of times. CDR3 loop: CASSPTPSSYEQYV. The CDR3 region has the DNA TGTGCCAGCAGCCCTACACCGAGCTCCTACGAGCAGTACGTC. The chain has TRBV12-3 or TRBV12-4 and TRBJ2-7; D uncertain. Trimming removed 6 bases from V and 0 bases from J, with 12 bases in between. The CDR3 length is 14 residues.

This clonotype was detected a few times. The chain has TRBV4-2 and TRBJ1-1, with D possibly being TRBD1 (5 bases). With 2 bases removed from V and 4 bases from J, the gap between germline ends came to 11 bases. The CDR3 loop spans 14 amino acids. In germline, CDR1 is LGHNA, CDR2 YNFKEQ. CDR3 region: CASSQRDGPTEAFF. The CDR3 DNA reads as TGTGCCAGCAGCCAACGGGACGGGCCCACTGAAGCTTTCTTT.

V gene TRBV12-3 or TRBV12-4 combines with J gene TRBJ1-1; weak D call: TRBD1 (6 bases). With 8 bases removed from V and 5 bases from J, the gap between germline ends came to 15 bases. CDR3 length: 13 amino acids. This CDR3 is CASGQTGLTEAFF. CDR3 nucleotides: TGTGCCAGCGGACAAACAGGGTTAACTGAAGCTTTCTTT.

The rearrangement links TRBV5-1 to TRBJ1-1; D is ambiguous. The CDR3 is 15 amino acids. The germline CDR1 and CDR2 sequences are SGHRS and YFSETQ. V dropped 0 bases and J dropped 4 bases, with 13 bases sitting between them. The CDR3 sequence is CASSLVGGEGTEAFF. The CDR3 region has the DNA TGCGCCAGCAGCTTGGTAGGTGGAGAGGGCACTGAAGCTTTCTTT.

This sequence joins TRBV18 and TRBJ2-7; D is unclear. The germline V gene has CDR1 KGHSH and CDR2 LQKENI. The ends were cut back, 0 bases at V and 4 bases at J, with 13 bases in the middle. This CDR3 is 15 amino acids long. This CDR3 is CASSPPSTAPYEQYF. DNA for the CDR3: TGTGCCAGCTCACCACCGTCAACGGCTCCGTACGAGCAGTACTTC.

This clonotype came up a few times. V and J are TRBV7-2 and TRBJ2-2; D is unresolved. V was pared by 5 bases and J by 7 bases, with 14 bases between. CDR3 length: 14 residues. Per germline, CDR1 SGHTA and CDR2 FQGNSA. The CDR3 loop reads CASSQQQRGGELFF. The CDR3 nucleotides read TGTGCCAGCAGCCAACAGCAAAGAGGCGGGGAGCTGTTTTTT.

V gene TRBV7-3 combines with J gene TRBJ1-1; 8 nucleotides agree with TRBD1. Losses at the gene ends were 2 bases for V and 3 bases for J; bases not matched to a gene: 11. The CDR3 is made up of 17 amino acids. CDR1 is SGHTA and CDR2 is FQGTGA in the germline V gene. Here the CDR3 reads CASSLEGGDRIHTEAFF. CDR3 in DNA: TGTGCCAGCAGCTTAGAGGGGGGGGACAGGATACACACTGAAGCTTTCTTT.

This clonotype was detected only a few times. The chain's CDR3 is CSVHAGGNEQFF. CDR3 coding DNA: TGCAGCGTTCACGCCGGCGGCAATGAGCAGTTCTTC. The chain joins TRBV29-1 to TRBJ2-1, with D hard to call. The CDR3 totals 12 residues. V lost 5 bases, J lost 6 bases, and 11 bases lay in between. Germline-derived CDR1 and CDR2 are SQVTM and ANQGSEA.

This clonotype was found a few times. The V and J genes are TRBV19 and TRBJ2-1; D call uncertain. In germline, CDR1 is LNHDA, CDR2 SQIVND (reference sequence). The V gene lost 4 bases and the J gene lost 5 bases, with 9 bases spanning the gap. The CDR3 has 13 residues. CDR3 protein: CASSTERDNEQFF. The DNA for the CDR3 is TGTGCCAGTAGTACCGAGCGAGACAATGAGCAGTTCTTC. Drawing the rest from reference TRBV19 and TRBJ2-1, the complete variable domain is DGGITQSPKYLFRKEGQNVTLSCEQNLNHDAMYWYRQDPGQGLRLIYYSQIVNDFQKGDIAEGYSVSREKKESFPLTVTSAQKNPTAFYLCASSTERDNEQFFGPGTRLTVL.

This chain connects TRBV5-1 to TRBJ2-2, with D perhaps TRBD1 (6 bases). The CDR3 runs 15 residues. Germline V gene data show CDR1 as SGHRS and CDR2 as YFSETQ. With 4 bases removed from V and 7 bases from J, the gap between germline ends came to 17 bases. CDR3 region: CASSLMPQGNGELFF. CDR3 nucleotides: TGCGCCAGCAGCCTGATGCCACAGGGTAACGGGGAGCTGTTTTTT.

The chain couples TRBV24-1 to TRBJ2-1; 8 nucleotides align to TRBD1. J gave up 6 bases and V 2 bases, and 8 bases lay outside the gene matches. CDR1 is KGHDR, CDR2 SFDVKD, per germline. This CDR3 comprises 16 residues. The CDR3 DNA is TGTGCCACCAGTGATTCCCGGGACAGGCCCTCCAATGAGCAGTTCTTC. Its translation is CATSDSRDRPSNEQFF.

This clonotype occurred a few times. The chain joins TRBV29-1 to TRBJ2-3, with D perhaps TRBD1 (6 bases). V was pared by 5 bases and J by 4 bases, with 13 bases between. CDR1 is SQVTM and CDR2 is ANQGSEA in the germline V gene. The CDR3 has 13 amino acids. CDR3 bases: TGCAGCGTTTGTACAGGGAGCGCAGATACGCAGTATTTT. Residues: CSVCTGSADTQYF.

This clonotype has more than one count but fewer than ten. This chain connects TRBV12-3 or TRBV12-4 to TRBJ1-4; 9 nucleotides agree with TRBD1. This CDR3 contains 13 residues. The V segment lost 6 bases and the J segment 5 bases; nucleotides outside the gene matches: 1. In DNA, the CDR3 is TGTGCCAGCAGGGGGACAGGGAATGAAAAACTGTTTTTT. Protein sequence: CASRGTGNEKLFF.

This clonotype turned up a few times. This sequence joins TRBV20-1 and TRBJ2-5; perhaps TRBD2 as D (6 bases). In germline, CDR1 is DFQATT, CDR2 SNEGSKA (reference sequence). The V and J ends lost 0 bases and 2 bases respectively, with 10 bases between them. This CDR3 spans 14 amino acids. CDR3 sequence (DNA): TGCAGTGCTAGAGATACGGGGAGGCAAGAGACCCAGTACTTC. Protein sequence: CSARDTGRQETQYF.